What follows are 16 T cell receptor beta chains derived from one specimen sequenced in a study of blood T cell repertoires in COVID-19. The protocol was immunoSEQ multiplex PCR, while the TCRdb copy is restricted to in-frame clones and leaves out a portion. The top ten clones hold 4.5% to 5.5% of a sample with under 250,000 clones, approximately 89% of them seen once. Sequenced input: peripheral blood. The source is a woman in her thirties or forties with acute or convalescent COVID-19.

The chain is built from TRBV4-1 and TRBJ1-1, with D maybe TRBD1 (5 bases). V lost 7 bases, J lost 4 bases, and 10 bases lay in between. The CDR3 runs 12 residues. Germline-derived CDR1 and CDR2 are MGHRA and YSYEKL. In DNA form, the CDR3 reads TGCGCCAGCAAAACCGGGGGCACTGAAGCTTTCTTT. Translation: CASKTGGTEAFF.

The chain joins TRBV9 to TRBJ1-2; 8 bases map to TRBD1. CDR3 size: 12 residues. Germline V gene data show CDR1 as SGDLS and CDR2 as YYNGEE. J was trimmed by 7 bases and V by 4 bases; bases with no gene match: 3. The CDR3 sequence is CASSSTGGGYTF. In nucleotides, the CDR3 is TGTGCCAGCAGCTCAACAGGGGGTGGCTACACCTTC.

This chain uses TRBV19 with TRBJ2-2; 9 positions agree with TRBD1. Germline V lookup: CDR1 LNHDA, CDR2 SQIVND (reference sequence). Losses at the gene ends were 5 bases for V and 5 bases for J; bases not matched to a gene: 6. This CDR3 contains 15 residues. CDR3 residues: CASSLQGAYTGELFF. The CDR3, as DNA: TGTGCCAGTAGTCTACAGGGGGCGTATACCGGGGAGCTGTTTTTT.

The rearrangement joins TRBV3-1 (or the pseudogene TRBV3-2) to TRBJ1-4; D gene unclear. V lost 8 bases and J lost 6, with 16 bases in between. The CDR3 runs to 14 residues. CDR1 and CDR2 from the germline V gene are LGHDT and YNNKEL (reference sequence). As DNA, the CDR3 is TGTGCCAGCTCCCCCCCCGACATCCATGAAAAACTGTTTTTT. This encodes CASSPPDIHEKLFF.

V is TRBV5-3 and J is TRBJ1-2, with 7 bases fitting TRBD1. TRBV5-3 is recorded as an ORF, its role being uncertain. With 5 bases clipped from V and 6 bases from J, the junction kept 7 bases outside the gene matches. The CDR3 covers 13 residues. CDR3: CARRVRGTDGYTF. The CDR3 bases are TGTGCCAGAAGGGTGAGGGGGACAGATGGCTACACCTTC.

The genes are TRBV20-1 and TRBJ1-1, with 7 bases that match TRBD1. V shed 3 bases and J 0 bases; nucleotides not matched to a gene: 7. This CDR3 comprises 15 residues. CDR1 and CDR2 (germline): DFQATT, SNEGSKA (reference sequence). In DNA form, the CDR3 reads TGCAGTGCTAGTCCACAGGGGCGATTGAACACTGAAGCTTTCTTT. Its protein product is CSASPQGRLNTEAFF.

The rearrangement joins TRBV19 to TRBJ1-6; 8 bases align to TRBD1. Trimming took 4 bases from V and 7 from J; bases not matched to a gene: 3. This CDR3 is 14 amino acids long. Germline V gene data show CDR1 as LNHDA and CDR2 as SQIVND (reference sequence). The CDR3 bases are TGTGCCAGTAGTACCCGGGACAGGAATTCACCCCTCCACTTT. This gives the protein CASSTRDRNSPLHF.

The rearrangement links TRBV9 to TRBJ2-1; 9 positions agree with TRBD2. Germline V gene data show CDR1 as SGDLS and CDR2 as YYNGEE. With 3 bases clipped from V and 2 bases from J, the junction kept 15 bases outside the gene matches. The CDR3 has 19 residues. The CDR3, as DNA: TGTGCCAGCAGCGCTACCGGGACTAGCTCGGTTCAGGCCTACAATGAGCAGTTCTTC. It is translated as CASSATGTSSVQAYNEQFF.

This clone showed up just a few times. V is TRBV5-1 and J is TRBJ2-2, with a tentative D call TRBD1 (6 bases). CDR1 and CDR2 from the germline V gene are SGHRS and YFSETQ. V was shortened by 4 bases and J by 8 bases, with 15 bases between the two germline ends. CDR3 length: 14 amino acids. CDR3 sequence (DNA): TGCGCCAGCAGCCCTACAGGGACGGAGGGGGAGCTGTTTTTT. This sequence encodes CASSPTGTEGELFF.

The chain has TRBV6-6 and TRBJ1-1; tentative D call: TRBD1 (5 bases). Germline V gives CDR1 MNHNY, CDR2 SVGAGI (reference sequence). The V end lost 4 bases, the J end lost 4 bases, and 10 bases lay between the germline ends. The CDR3 spans 13 residues. The CDR3 sequence is CASSSQTATEAFF. CDR3 nucleotide sequence: TGTGCCAGCAGTTCCCAGACAGCCACTGAAGCTTTCTTT.

The chain joins TRBV2 to TRBJ1-1; D is possibly TRBD1 (6 bases). Trimming pared 2 bases from V and 0 bases from J, leaving 13 bases between. Per the germline V gene, CDR1 is SNHLY and CDR2 is FYNNEI. This CDR3 region has 16 residues. CDR3 region: CASSEWGHGVNTEAFF. CDR3 bases: TGTGCCAGCAGTGAATGGGGGCATGGGGTGAACACTGAAGCTTTCTTT.

The chain combines TRBV2 with TRBJ1-1, with D uncertain. Germline V CDR1 and CDR2: SNHLY, FYNNEI. The V end lost 6 bases, the J end lost 1 base, and 9 bases lay between the germline ends. There are 13 residues in the CDR3. DNA of the CDR3: TGTGCCAGCAGCGGGATGGCGAACACTGAAGCTTTCTTT. This encodes CASSGMANTEAFF.

The chain recombines TRBV15 with TRBJ1-2; no clear D gene. Germline values: CDR1 LNHNV, CDR2 YYDKDF (reference sequence). The CDR3 is 15 amino acids. The ends were cut back, 0 bases at V and 6 bases at J, with 14 bases in the middle. CDR3: CATSRDHLRPDGYTF. In nucleotides, the CDR3 is TGTGCCACCAGCAGAGATCACCTGAGGCCTGATGGCTACACCTTC.

The chain couples TRBV4-1 to TRBJ1-4, with a tentative D call TRBD1 (6 bases). This CDR3 comprises 18 residues. Germline lookup yields CDR1 MGHRA and CDR2 YSYEKL. Trimming left V 3 bases short and J 4 bases short, with 21 bases between. The CDR3 spells CASSHHPQATGVNEKLFF. For the CDR3, the DNA is TGCGCCAGCAGCCACCACCCCCAAGCGACAGGCGTTAATGAAAAACTGTTTTTT.

Only one count was recorded for this clone. The chain has TRBV6-6 and TRBJ1-1, with no clear D. Trimming removed 6 bases from V and 1 base from J, with 9 bases in between. The CDR3 consists of 13 residues. Germline CDR1 and CDR2: MNHNY and SVGAGI (reference sequence). In DNA, the CDR3 is TGTGCCAGCAGCTCCGGTCAGAACACTGAAGCTTTCTTT. It translates to CASSSGQNTEAFF.

The chain carries TRBV30 and TRBJ1-2; 7 positions agree with TRBD1. After removal of 6 bases from V and 9 bases from J, the junction contained 13 bases not matched to a gene. The CDR3 runs to 13 residues. Per the germline V gene, CDR1 is GTSNPN and CDR2 is SVGIG (reference sequence). CDR3 sequence (DNA): TGTGCCTGCTCCACGGGCAGGGGGTTAAGCTACACCTTC. Amino acids: CACSTGRGLSYTF.